This T cell receptor beta chain was found in a study of kidney transplant recipient with SARS-CoV-2 infection. Per germline, CDR1 MGHRA and CDR2 YSYEKL. The germline V and J ends were trimmed by 1 base and 5 bases, with 18 bases remaining between them. This CDR3 has 16 residues. TCRdb passed the reads through MiXCR, listing each CDR3 protein once. This table has approximately 240,000 distinct CDR3 sequences, less than 35% appearing once. Many counts were recorded for this clonotype. Specimen: a blood sample, collected at baseline and on day 111 from a kidney transplant recipient. J is TRBJ2-7 and V is TRBV4-1, with unresolved D. The TCR was taken from a male patient younger than 45 who had COVID-19 and was a kidney transplant recipient. Some T cells may be transferred from the graft donor. The CDR3 here is CASSQVNRVPGHEQYF. The CDR3 DNA sequence: TGCGCCAGCAGCCAAGTTAACCGGGTCCCGGGCCACGAGCAGTACTTC.